What follows describes a single T cell receptor beta chain. This clone has at least ten counts. The specificity of this receptor is unknown. One base away there is no much larger clone; base qualities are not given. This sample is drawn from a study of metastatic and nonmetastatic thyroid tumors (TCRdb year 2020). In the study overall: Repertoires were compared across peripheral blood and tumor or nodule tissue samples from malignant and benign thyroid patients.

V is shortened by 4 bases, J by 6 bases, and the region joining them spans 10 bases. The CDR3 holds 12 amino acids from the cysteine to the phenylalanine. Only the CDR3 portion is preserved as DNA: 36 bases, with reading frame beginning at the first base. In the germline V gene, CDR1 corresponds to MNHEY and CDR2 to SVGEGT. Results and caveats for the whole study, not just this receptor: In both blood and tumor samples, malignant tumors were reported to have significantly higher TCR beta diversity than benign nodules.

Library method: PCR. The sequencing machine was an Illumina HiSeq 4000. High-throughput sequencing was used to profile the CDR3 region of the TCR beta-chain in every patient. Processing in the source paper ran as follows. CDR3 differences across clinicopathological groups were used to build a classifier for discriminating distant-metastatic papillary thyroid cancer patients. To measure repertoire diversity the researchers used the Shannon index, while the Morisita-Horn index served to gauge how similar the tumor and blood repertoires were. TCRdb took the public reads, trimmed them with fastp at Q25, ran MiXCR for clone calling and kept in-frame beta chains. Here the V and J calls rest on TCRdb's processing, not on the authors' analysis. The sample contains some 20,000 clones, about 31% of them found a single time. The ten largest make up under 25% of the sample. No treatment had been received by any patient before thyroid surgery. The study retrospectively analysed patient clinical samples collected from the early 2010s to the late 2010s using T-cell receptor beta sequencing.

This clonotype originated in a female donor with papillary thyroid cancer or a benign thyroid nodule (not recorded which). Some clones in this sample may be carry-over from other donors' samples. The chain joins TRBV6-2 or TRBV6-3 to TRBJ2-7; the D region possibly corresponds to TRBD2 (6 bases align). Sequences were obtained from adjacent normal tissue. This receptor has the CDR3 CASSLGLSEQYF. The nucleotide sequence is TGTGCCAGCAGTTTGGGACTCTCCGAGCAGTACTTC.